Only a few counts were recorded for the clone carrying this T cell receptor beta chain. Its antigen is not identified. Isolation of CD4+ naive, central memory, regulatory and stem cell-like memory cells was achieved by sorting via CD45RO/CCR7/CD25/CD127/CD95/CD27. The source of the sample is a study of beta chain features in type 1 diabetes. About the research overall: Examined across all samples were over 85 million sorted cells.

Reverse transcription of all isolated RNA meant that expressed TCRB transcripts were sequenced. The read count averaged about 3.57 million across naive, central memory and regulatory T cell samples. Here immunoSEQ multiplex PCR was the method, and the copy in TCRdb shows in-frame clones only, minus some. The sample consists of around 250,000 clones, 24% of them appearing once. Unmatched junction bases numbered 0, after V lost 1 base and J lost 1 base. Germline CDR1 SGHRS, CDR2 YFSETQ. This CDR3 comprises 15 residues. Overall study findings and caveats: The similarity of naive, central memory and Treg TCRB repertoires appeared greater among patients than among healthy donors. People with Type 1 diabetes carried modestly yet significantly shorter TCRB CDR3s in all four CD4+ subsets.

The receptor was isolated from a woman aged 25 to 39 with type 1 diabetes. The V call is TRBV5-1, the J call TRBJ2-1; 9 nucleotides match TRBD2. Sequences were obtained from naive CD4+ T cells from blood. CDR3 in DNA: TGCGCCAGCAGCTTGAGCGGGGGGTCCTACAATGAGCAGTTCTTC. Translated: CASSLSGGSYNEQFF.